This record looks at one T cell receptor beta chain sequence and its context. The data were taken from a study of blood T cell repertoires in COVID-19. V lost 4 bases to trimming and J lost 1 base, with 14 bases between them. In germline, CDR1 is SNHLY, CDR2 FYNNEI. The CDR3 has 15 residues. Participants were aged 18 to 89 years from around 25 US areas. Produced via immunoSEQ multiplex PCR; TCRdb's table is partial and in-frame only. This sample carries 150,000 to 200,000 clones, under 90% of them seen once, and the ten largest clones take less than 4%. Sequenced sample: PBMCs or T cells enriched from blood (not recorded which). The V gene is TRBV2, the J gene TRBJ2-7, with D possibly matching TRBD2 (6 bases). This clonotype originated in a woman aged 55-70 years who had recovered from COVID-19. The CDR3 sequence: CASSVEGGSSYEQYF. The CDR3 nucleotides are TGTGCCAGCAGTGTGGAGGGTGGCTCTTCCTACGAGCAGTACTTC.